This TCR beta chain was sequenced for a study of blood T cells in healthy people across ages. V lost 6 bases to trimming and J lost 3 bases, with 12 bases between them. Germline CDR1 is MDHEN and CDR2 is SYDVKM. The CDR3 length is 13 residues. A second about 7 to 11 cycle PCR used barcoded and J-beta primers. One entry per CDR3 protein results from TCRdb running MiXCR on the 5' RACE reads. The sample lists hundreds of thousands of distinct CDR3 sequences, about 52% occurring once. Researchers isolated at least 7 million PBMCs per sample. This clonotype originated in a woman aged 60 to 75 in good health. Sequencing input: blood. The V call is TRBV28, the J call TRBJ2-7, with no clear D. The CDR3 is CASRGFRYYEQYF. For the CDR3, the DNA is TGTGCCAGCAGGGGGTTTAGGTACTACGAGCAGTACTTC.